This T cell receptor beta chain was retrieved from a study of blood T cell repertoires in COVID-19. Background on the study: The United States, Italy and Spain supplied acute and convalescent COVID-19 samples. Sample material is recorded as cDNA or gDNA derived from T cells, B-cell-depleted T cells, or PBMCs.

Recovered participants had two consecutive negative NP/OP PCR tests, healthcare professional clearance, or symptom resolution. Study processing details: Reference gene primer amplification gave nucleated cell count estimates. Data came from immunoSEQ multiplex PCR; TCRdb stores just in-frame clones and leaves some out. The D gene and trimming were derived from the DNA, and the V and J assignments and clone size from that table. The table shows some 290,000 clones, with about nine tenths occurring only once. Trimming pared 9 bases from V and 7 bases from J, leaving 16 bases between. This CDR3 has 13 amino acids. Looked up from germline, CDR1 is LNHDA and CDR2 is SQIVND (reference sequence).

This sequence was found in a woman in her twenties or thirties who had recovered from COVID-19. The sample was PBMCs or T cells enriched from blood (not recorded which). The V gene is TRBV19, the J gene TRBJ2-1, with a tentative D call TRBD2 (5 bases). The CDR3 loop reads CASRRNMGNEQFF. The CDR3 bases are TGTGCCAGCAGGAGGAACATGGGGAATGAGCAGTTCTTC.